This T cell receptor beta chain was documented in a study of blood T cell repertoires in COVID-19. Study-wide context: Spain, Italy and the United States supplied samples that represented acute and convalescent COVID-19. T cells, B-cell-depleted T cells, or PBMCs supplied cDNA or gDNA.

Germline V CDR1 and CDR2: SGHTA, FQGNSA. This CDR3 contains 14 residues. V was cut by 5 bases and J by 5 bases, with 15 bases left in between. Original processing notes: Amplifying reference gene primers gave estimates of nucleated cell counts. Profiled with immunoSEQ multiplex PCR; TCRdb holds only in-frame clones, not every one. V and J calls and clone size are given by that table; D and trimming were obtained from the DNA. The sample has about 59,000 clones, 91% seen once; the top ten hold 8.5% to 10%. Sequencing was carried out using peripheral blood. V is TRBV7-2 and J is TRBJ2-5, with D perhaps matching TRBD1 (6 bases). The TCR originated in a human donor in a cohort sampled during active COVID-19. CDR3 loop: CASSTGTTMETQYF. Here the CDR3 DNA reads TGTGCCAGCAGCACCGGGACAACGATGGAGACCCAGTACTTC.